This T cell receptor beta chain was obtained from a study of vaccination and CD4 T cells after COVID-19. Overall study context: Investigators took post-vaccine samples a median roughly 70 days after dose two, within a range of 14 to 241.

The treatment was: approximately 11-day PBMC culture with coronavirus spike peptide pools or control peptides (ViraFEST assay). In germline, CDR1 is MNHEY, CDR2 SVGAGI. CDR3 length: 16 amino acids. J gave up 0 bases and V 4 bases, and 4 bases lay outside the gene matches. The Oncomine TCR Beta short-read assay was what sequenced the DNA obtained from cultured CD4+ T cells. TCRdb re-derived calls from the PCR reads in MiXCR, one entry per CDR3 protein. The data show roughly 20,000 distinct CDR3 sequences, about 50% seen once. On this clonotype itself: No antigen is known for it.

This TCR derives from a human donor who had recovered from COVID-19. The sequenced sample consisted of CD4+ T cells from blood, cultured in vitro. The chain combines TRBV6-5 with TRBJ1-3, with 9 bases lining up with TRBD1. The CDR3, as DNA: TGTGCCAGCAGTTCAGGGACAGGGAGCTCTGGAAACACCATATATTTT. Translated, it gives CASSSGTGSSGNTIYF.